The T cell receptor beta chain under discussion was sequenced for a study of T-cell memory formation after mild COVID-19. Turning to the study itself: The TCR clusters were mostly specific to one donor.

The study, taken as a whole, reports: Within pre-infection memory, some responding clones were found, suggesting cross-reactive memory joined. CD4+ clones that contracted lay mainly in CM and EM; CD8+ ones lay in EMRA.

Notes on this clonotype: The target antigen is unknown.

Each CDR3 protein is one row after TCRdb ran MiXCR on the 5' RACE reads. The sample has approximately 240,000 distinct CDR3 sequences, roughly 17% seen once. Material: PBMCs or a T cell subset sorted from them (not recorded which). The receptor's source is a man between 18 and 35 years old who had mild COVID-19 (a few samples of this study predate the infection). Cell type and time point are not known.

CDR3 region: CSAREAPGTDTQYF. CDR3 nucleotide sequence: TGCAGTGCTCGGGAGGCTCCGGGCACAGATACGCAGTATTTT. The chain links TRBV20-1 to TRBJ2-3, with TRBD2 matching over 7 bases. This CDR3 is built from 14 residues. Germline loops: CDR1 DFQATT, CDR2 SNEGSKA (reference sequence). V lost 5 bases and J lost 1; bases outside the gene matches: 6.